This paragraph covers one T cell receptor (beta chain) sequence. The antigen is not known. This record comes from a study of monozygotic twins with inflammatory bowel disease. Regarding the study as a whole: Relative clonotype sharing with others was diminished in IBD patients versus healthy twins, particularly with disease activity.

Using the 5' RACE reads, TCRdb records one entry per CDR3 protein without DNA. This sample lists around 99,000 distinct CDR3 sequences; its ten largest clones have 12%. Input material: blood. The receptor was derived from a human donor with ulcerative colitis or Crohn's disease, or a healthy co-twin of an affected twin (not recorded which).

The CDR3 loop is CASSLALKWTYRKTEAFF. This rearrangement joins TRBV7-8 to TRBJ1-1. This CDR3 has 18 amino acids. Germline V gene lookup returns CDR1 SGHVS and CDR2 FQNEAQ.